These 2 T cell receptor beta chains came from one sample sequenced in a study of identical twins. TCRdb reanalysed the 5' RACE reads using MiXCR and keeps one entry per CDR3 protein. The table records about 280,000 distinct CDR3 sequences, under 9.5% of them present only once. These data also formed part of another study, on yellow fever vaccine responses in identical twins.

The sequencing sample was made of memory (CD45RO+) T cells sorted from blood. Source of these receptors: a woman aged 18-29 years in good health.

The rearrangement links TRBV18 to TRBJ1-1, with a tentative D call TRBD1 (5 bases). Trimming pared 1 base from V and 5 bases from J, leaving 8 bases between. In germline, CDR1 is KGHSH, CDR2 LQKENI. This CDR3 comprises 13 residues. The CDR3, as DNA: TGTGCCAGCTCACCACGGGGGAGGACTGAAGCTTTCTTT. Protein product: CASSPRGRTEAFF.

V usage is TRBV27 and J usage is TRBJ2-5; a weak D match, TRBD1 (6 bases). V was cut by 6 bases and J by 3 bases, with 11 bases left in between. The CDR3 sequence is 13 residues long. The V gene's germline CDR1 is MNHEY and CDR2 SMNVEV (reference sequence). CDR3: CASSTYREETQYF. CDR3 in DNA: TGTGCCAGCAGCACATACAGGGAAGAGACCCAGTACTTC.